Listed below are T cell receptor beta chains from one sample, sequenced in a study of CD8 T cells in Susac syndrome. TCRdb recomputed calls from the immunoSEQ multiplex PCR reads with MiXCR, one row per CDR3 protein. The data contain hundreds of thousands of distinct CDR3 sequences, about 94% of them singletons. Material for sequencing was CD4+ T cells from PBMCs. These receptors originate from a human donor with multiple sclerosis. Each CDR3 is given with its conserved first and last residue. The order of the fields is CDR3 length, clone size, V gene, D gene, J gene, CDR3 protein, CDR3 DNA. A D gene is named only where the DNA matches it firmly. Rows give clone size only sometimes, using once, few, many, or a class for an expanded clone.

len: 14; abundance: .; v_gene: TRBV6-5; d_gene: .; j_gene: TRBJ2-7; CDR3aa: CASTNPDRSYEQYF; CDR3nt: TGTGCCAGCACCAACCCCGACAGGTCCTACGAGCAGTACTTC
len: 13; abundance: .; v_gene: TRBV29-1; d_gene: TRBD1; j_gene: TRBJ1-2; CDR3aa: CSARGQGLNGYTF; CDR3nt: TGCAGCGCCCGGGGACAGGGTCTTAACGGCTACACCTTC
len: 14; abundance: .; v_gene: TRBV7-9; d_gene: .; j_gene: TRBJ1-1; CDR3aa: CASSLGRGATEAFF; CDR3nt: TGTGCCAGCAGCCTGGGACGGGGGGCCACTGAAGCTTTCTTT
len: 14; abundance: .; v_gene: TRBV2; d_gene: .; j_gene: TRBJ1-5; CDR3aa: CASTWTDGNQPQHF; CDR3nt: TGTGCCAGCACGTGGACGGATGGCAATCAGCCCCAGCATTTT
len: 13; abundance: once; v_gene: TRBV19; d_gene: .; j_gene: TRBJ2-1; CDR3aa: CASSINEGGEQFF; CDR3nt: TGTGCCAGTAGTATAAATGAGGGTGGTGAGCAGTTCTTC
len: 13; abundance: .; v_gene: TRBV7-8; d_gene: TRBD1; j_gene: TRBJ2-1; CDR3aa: CASSHGTGGEQFF; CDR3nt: TGTGCCAGCAGCCACGGGACAGGGGGTGAGCAGTTCTTC
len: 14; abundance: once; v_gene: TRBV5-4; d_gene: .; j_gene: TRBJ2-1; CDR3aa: CASTGTPPYNEQFF; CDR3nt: TGTGCCAGTACCGGGACTCCCCCTTACAATGAGCAGTTCTTC
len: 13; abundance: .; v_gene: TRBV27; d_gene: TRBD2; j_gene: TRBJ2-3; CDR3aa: CASSGTSEGTQYF; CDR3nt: TGTGCCAGCAGCGGGACTAGCGAGGGTACGCAGTATTTT
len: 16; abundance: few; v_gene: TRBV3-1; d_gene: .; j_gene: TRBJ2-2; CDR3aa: CASSRMGGLDTGELFF; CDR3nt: TGTGCCAGCAGCAGGATGGGGGGGCTCGACACCGGGGAGCTGTTTTTT
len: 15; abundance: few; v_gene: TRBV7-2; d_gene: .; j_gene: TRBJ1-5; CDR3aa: CASSLEAGRNQPQHF; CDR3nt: TGTGCCAGCAGCTTAGAGGCAGGGAGGAATCAGCCCCAGCATTTT
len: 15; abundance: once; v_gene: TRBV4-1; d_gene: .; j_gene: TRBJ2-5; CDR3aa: CASSPEDSPGETQYF; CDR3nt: TGCGCCAGCAGCCCCGAAGACTCCCCTGGGGAGACCCAGTACTTC
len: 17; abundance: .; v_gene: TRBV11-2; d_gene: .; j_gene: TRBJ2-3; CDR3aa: CASSYLWGKLSTDTQYF; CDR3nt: TGTGCCAGCAGCTACCTCTGGGGCAAGCTAAGCACAGATACGCAGTATTTT
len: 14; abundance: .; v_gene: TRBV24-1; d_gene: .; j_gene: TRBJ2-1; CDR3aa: CAVQGGSSYNEQFF; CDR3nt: TGTGCCGTCCAGGGGGGATCCTCCTACAATGAGCAGTTCTTC
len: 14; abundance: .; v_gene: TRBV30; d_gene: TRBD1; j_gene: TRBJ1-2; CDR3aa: CAWSVDRGDYGYTF; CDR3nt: TGTGCCTGGAGTGTAGACAGGGGGGACTATGGCTACACCTTC
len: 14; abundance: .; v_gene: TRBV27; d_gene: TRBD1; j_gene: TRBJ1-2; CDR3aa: CASSSYFRGRGYTF; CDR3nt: TGTGCCAGCAGTTCCTATTTCAGGGGGCGCGGCTACACCTTC
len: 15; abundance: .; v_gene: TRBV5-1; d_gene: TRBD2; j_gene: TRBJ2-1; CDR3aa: CASSSGLAGVHEQFF; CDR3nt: TGCGCCAGCAGCTCGGGACTAGCGGGAGTACACGAGCAGTTCTTC
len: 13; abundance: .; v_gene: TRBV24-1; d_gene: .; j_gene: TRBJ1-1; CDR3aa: CATSGGPNTEAFF; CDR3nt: TGTGCCACCAGTGGTGGACCAAACACTGAAGCTTTCTTT
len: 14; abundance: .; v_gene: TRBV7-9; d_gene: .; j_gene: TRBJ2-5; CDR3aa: CASSFRGIDGTQYF; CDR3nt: TGTGCCAGCAGCTTTCGAGGGATCGATGGGACCCAGTACTTC
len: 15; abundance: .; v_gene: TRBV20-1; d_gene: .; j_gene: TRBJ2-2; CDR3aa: CSARKGSGRPGELFF; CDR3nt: TGCAGTGCTAGAAAAGGTTCCGGTCGGCCCGGGGAGCTGTTTTTT
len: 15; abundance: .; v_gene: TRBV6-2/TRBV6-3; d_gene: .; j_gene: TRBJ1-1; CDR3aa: CASSYSSFGDTEAFF; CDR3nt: TGTGCCAGCAGTTACTCGTCGTTCGGGGACACTGAAGCTTTCTTT
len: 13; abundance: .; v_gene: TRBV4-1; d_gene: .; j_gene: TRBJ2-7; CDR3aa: CASSQAGFYEQYF; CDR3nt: TGCGCCAGCAGCCAAGCAGGGTTCTACGAGCAGTACTTC
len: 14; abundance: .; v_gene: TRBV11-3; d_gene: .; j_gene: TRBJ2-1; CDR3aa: CASSTGGSYNEQFF; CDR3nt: TGTGCCAGCAGCACCGGGGGCTCCTACAATGAGCAGTTCTTC
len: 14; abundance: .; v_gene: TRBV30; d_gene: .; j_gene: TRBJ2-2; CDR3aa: CAWSKGANTGELFF; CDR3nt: TGTGCCTGGAGTAAAGGTGCGAACACCGGGGAGCTGTTTTTT
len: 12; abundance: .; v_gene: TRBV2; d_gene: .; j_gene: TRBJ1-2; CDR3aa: CASSVKNYGYTF; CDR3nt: TGTGCCAGCAGCGTAAAAAACTATGGCTACACCTTC
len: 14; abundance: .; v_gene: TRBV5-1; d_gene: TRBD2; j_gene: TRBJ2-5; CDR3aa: CASGERENQETQYF; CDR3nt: TGCGCCAGCGGCGAGCGGGAGAACCAAGAGACCCAGTACTTC
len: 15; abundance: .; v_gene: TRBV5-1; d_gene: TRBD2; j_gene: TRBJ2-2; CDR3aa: CASSLEASGTGELFF; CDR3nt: TGCGCCAGCAGCTTGGAGGCTAGCGGGACCGGGGAGCTGTTTTTT
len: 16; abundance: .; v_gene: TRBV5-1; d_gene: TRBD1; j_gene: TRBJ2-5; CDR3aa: CASSLVGTGAVETQYF; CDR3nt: TGCGCCAGCAGCTTGGTCGGGACAGGGGCGGTAGAGACCCAGTACTTC
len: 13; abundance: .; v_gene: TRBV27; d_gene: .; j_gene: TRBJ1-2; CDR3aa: CASSSTGQYGYTF; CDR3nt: TGTGCCAGCAGTTCCACCGGACAGTATGGCTACACCTTC
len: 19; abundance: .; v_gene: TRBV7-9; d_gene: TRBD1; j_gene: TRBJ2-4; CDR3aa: CASSLGSYRGRLAKNIQYF; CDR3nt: TGTGCCAGCAGCTTAGGGTCTTACAGGGGTCGTCTAGCCAAAAACATTCAGTACTTC
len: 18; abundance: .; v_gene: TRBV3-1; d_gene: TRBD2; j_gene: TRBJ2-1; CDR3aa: CASSQGRLAGVVDSEQFF; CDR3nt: TGTGCCAGCAGCCAAGGAAGACTAGCGGGAGTAGTGGACAGTGAGCAGTTCTTC
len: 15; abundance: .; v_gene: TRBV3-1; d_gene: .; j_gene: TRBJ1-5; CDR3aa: CASSPRGQGPHSQHF; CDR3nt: TGTGCCAGCAGCCCCCGTGGGCAGGGACCCCATAGCCAGCATTTT
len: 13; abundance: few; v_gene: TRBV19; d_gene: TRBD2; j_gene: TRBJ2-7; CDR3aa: CASSTGLPYEQYF; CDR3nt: TGTGCCAGTAGTACGGGACTACCCTACGAGCAGTACTTC